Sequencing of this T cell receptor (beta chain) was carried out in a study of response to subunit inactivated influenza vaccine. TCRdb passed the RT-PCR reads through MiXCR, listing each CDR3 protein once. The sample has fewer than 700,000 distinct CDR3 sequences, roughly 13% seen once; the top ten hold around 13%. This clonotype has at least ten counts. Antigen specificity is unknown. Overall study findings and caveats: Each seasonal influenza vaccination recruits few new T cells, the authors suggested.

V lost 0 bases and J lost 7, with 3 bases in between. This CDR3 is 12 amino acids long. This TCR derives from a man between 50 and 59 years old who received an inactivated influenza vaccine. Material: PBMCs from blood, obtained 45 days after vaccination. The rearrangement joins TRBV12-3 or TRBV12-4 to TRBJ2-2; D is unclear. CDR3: CASSLAGGELFF. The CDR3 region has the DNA TGTGCCAGCAGTTTAGCGGGCGGGGAGCTGTTTTTT.